A selection of T cell receptor beta chains follows, all from one sample in a study of patients and donors after allogeneic stem cell transplantation. One entry per CDR3 protein results from TCRdb running MiXCR on the RT-PCR reads. The sample has 390,000 or so distinct CDR3 sequences, roughly 17% seen once. The source material was blood, either unsorted or a sorted T cell fraction (not recorded which). Receptors were obtained from a human donor who was either an allogeneic HSCT recipient or a stem cell or donor lymphocyte infusion donor (not recorded which). It is not recorded whose cells these are; they may come from a transplant donor. Both conserved end residues are part of each CDR3. Fields, in order: J gene, V gene, CDR3 protein.

TRBJ2-2 TRBV7-2 CASMEHHTGELFF
TRBJ1-1 TRBV20-1 CSVFRAGRPAFF
TRBJ2-7 TRBV11-2 CASSYTTRTQRPSSYEQYF
TRBJ1-1 TRBV4-1 CASSQAGAGGTEAFF
TRBJ2-7 TRBV6-2/TRBV6-3 CASSYSTYEQYF
TRBJ1-2 TRBV12-3/TRBV12-4 CASSFRGGESYGYTF
TRBJ1-6 TRBV27 CASSSKTGVSSPLHF
TRBJ2-2 TRBV20-1 CSARGLGPNTGELFF
TRBJ2-7 TRBV13 CASSLAGLGEQYF
TRBJ1-1 TRBV4-3 CASSQDAFWNTEAFF
TRBJ2-5 TRBV12-3/TRBV12-4 CASSPSQPQETQYF
TRBJ2-2 TRBV6-1 CASSGRTSDGELFF
TRBJ2-1 TRBV9 CASSVEGLAVKQFF
TRBJ2-5 TRBV12-3/TRBV12-4 CASSSKPRTSGQETQYF
TRBJ2-2 TRBV29-1 CSVLIGGHNTGELFF
TRBJ2-3 TRBV11-3 CASSGTRSADTQYF
TRBJ2-3 TRBV2 CASNQGRTDTQYF
TRBJ1-1 TRBV18 CASSPTIDTEAFF
TRBJ1-4 TRBV29-1 CSVSETGPSEKLFF
TRBJ1-2 TRBV20-1 CSARSGSYGYTF
TRBJ2-3 TRBV5-1 CASSLEVAGPANADTQYF
TRBJ2-1 TRBV14 CASSIGGFKALYNEQFF
TRBJ1-1 TRBV21-1 CASFFYTEAFF
TRBJ2-1 TRBV27 CASSRLAGVRGGNEQFF
TRBJ1-2 TRBV5-1 CASSLWAGEDGYTF
TRBJ2-5 TRBV12-3/TRBV12-4 CASSSSGRGTQYF
TRBJ1-2 TRBV12-3/TRBV12-4 CASSFGLYGYTF
TRBJ2-5 TRBV19 CASSIFGTF
TRBJ2-7 TRBV5-4 CASSLWPDRDSYEQYF
TRBJ2-7 TRBV5-1 CASSLAVSSYEQYF
TRBJ2-1 TRBV11-3 CASSLDLAGRSNEQFF